The clone carrying this T cell receptor (delta chain) was found many times. Its antigen is currently unknown. Other nucleotide sequences in the sample specify the same CDR3. These data come from a study of γδ T cells in repeated Plasmodium falciparum infection. Study at large: Age- and gender-matched Australian children served as comparison for malaria-exposed Malian children. Notes on the study in general: Vdelta2-negative gammadelta repertoires, largely Vdelta1+, seemingly showed infection-driven waves of new clonal selection. One small rural Malian village, predominantly a single ethnic group, supplied the cohort.

Flow sorting of PBMC yielded separate Vgamma9/Vdelta2+ and Vdelta2-negative gammadelta T cell populations for bulk repertoire analysis. V was clipped by 2 bases and J by 0 bases, with 34 bases between them. Germline V gene lookup returns CDR1 TSWWSYY and CDR2 QGS. The CDR3 contains 23 residues. TRG and TRD sequences were obtained from every sorted gammadelta sample. TCRdb reanalysed the multiplex PCR reads with CATT. The data show some 100,000 delta-chain clones, approximately 1.5% seen once. The rearrangement joins TRDV1 to TRDJ1; D is perhaps TRDD2 (8 bases). This TCR came from a pool of human donors (malaria-infected and uninfected, not separated). Material: gamma-delta T cells from blood. The CDR3 loop is CALGEERTSYAAWGSFHTDKLIF. DNA of the CDR3: TGTGCTCTTGGGGAAGAGAGGACTTCCTACGCTGCCTGGGGGTCCTTCCACACCGATAAACTCATCTTT.